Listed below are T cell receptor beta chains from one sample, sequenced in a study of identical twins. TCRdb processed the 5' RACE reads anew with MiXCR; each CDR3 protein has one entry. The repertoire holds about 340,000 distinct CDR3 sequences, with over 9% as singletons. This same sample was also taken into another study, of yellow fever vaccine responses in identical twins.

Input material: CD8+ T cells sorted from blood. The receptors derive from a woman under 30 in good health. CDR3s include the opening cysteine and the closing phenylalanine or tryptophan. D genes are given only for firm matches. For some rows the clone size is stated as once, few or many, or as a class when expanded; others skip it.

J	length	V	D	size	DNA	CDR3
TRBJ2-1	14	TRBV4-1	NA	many	TGCGCCAGCAAGTTCTCTGTTGGGTACAATGAGCAGTTCTTC	CASKFSVGYNEQFF
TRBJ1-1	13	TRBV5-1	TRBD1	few	TGCGCCAGCAGTCCCGACAGGGGCACTGAAGCTTTCTTT	CASSPDRGTEAFF
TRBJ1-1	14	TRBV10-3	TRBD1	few	TGTGCCATCAAACAGGGGGCTGACGACACTGAAGCTTTCTTT	CAIKQGADDTEAFF
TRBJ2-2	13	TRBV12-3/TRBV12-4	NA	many	TGTGCCAGCAGCCGCCCGTACACCGGGGAGCTGTTTTTT	CASSRPYTGELFF
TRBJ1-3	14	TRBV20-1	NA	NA	TGCAGTGCTAGAAGACGGTTAAGGGGAAACACCATATATTTT	CSARRRLRGNTIYF
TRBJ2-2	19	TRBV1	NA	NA	TGCACCAGCAGCCAAGATGGACTAGCGGGAGGGCCAGAGAGCGGGGAGCTGTTTTTT	CTSSQDGLAGGPESGELFF
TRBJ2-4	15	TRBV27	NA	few	TGTGCCAGCAGTTCCGAAGGGATAGCCAAAAACATTCAGTACTTC	CASSSEGIAKNIQYF
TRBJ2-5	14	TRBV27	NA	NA	TGTGCCAGCAGGGGGAGCCGGTTCGGGGAGACCCAGTACTTC	CASRGSRFGETQYF
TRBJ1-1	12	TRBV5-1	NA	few	TGCGCCAGCAGCTTGGCTGGGAATGAAGCTTTCTTT	CASSLAGNEAFF
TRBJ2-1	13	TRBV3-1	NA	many	TGTGCCAGCAGCCAAAATGAGCGCTTCGAGCAGTTCTTC	CASSQNERFEQFF
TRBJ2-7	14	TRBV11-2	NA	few	TGTGCCAGCAGCTTAGCCCTAGCTAGCTACGAGCAGTACTTC	CASSLALASYEQYF
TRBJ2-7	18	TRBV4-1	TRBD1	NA	TGCGCCAGCAGCCAAGAGCCCCTGGAGGGGACAGGGGCGGGAGAGCAGTACTTC	CASSQEPLEGTGAGEQYF
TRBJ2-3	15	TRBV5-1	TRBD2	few	TGCGCCAGCAGCTTGGACGGGGGGGCCACAGATACGCAGTATTTT	CASSLDGGATDTQYF
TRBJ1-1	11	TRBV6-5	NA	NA	TGTGCCAGCAAACGGGACACTGAAGCTTTCTTT	CASKRDTEAFF
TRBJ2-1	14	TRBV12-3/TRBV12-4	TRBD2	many	TGTGCCAGCAGTCCCGGGACTACCTACAATGAGCAGTTCTTC	CASSPGTTYNEQFF
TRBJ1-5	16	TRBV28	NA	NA	TGTGCCAGCATGTCATTGGTGCCAGCCGGCAATCAGCCCCAGCATTTT	CASMSLVPAGNQPQHF
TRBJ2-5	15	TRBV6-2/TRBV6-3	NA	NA	TGTGCCAGCAGCGTCCGTTTTACTCTCAAAGAGACCCAGTACTTC	CASSVRFTLKETQYF
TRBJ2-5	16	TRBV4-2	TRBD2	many	TGTGCCAGCAGCCAAGAGGCCGGGACTAGCGGGGAGACCCAGTACTTC	CASSQEAGTSGETQYF
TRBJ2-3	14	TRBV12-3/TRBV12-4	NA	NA	TGTGCCAGCAGCCCAAGCCCGGGCGGAGATACGCAGTATTTT	CASSPSPGGDTQYF
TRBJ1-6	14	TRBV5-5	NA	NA	TGTGCCAGCAGCGACGGATGGGGGGATTCACCCCTCCACTTT	CASSDGWGDSPLHF
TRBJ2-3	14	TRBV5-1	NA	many	TGCGCCAGCAGCACAGGGACATTTCCAGATACGCAGTATTTT	CASSTGTFPDTQYF
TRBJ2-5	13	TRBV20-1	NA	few	TGCAGTGCTAATATAGCGGTGCAAGAGACCCAGTACTTC	CSANIAVQETQYF
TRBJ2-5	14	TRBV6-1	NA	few	TGTGCCAGCAGCCCCTTGGGGAATCTAGAGACCCAGTACTTC	CASSPLGNLETQYF
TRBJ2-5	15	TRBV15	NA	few	TGTGCCACCGCCCCCGCCGGGACCTCCCAAGAGACCCAGTACTTC	CATAPAGTSQETQYF
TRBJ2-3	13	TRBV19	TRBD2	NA	TGTGCTAGTACGGGGGGAGGCACAGATACGCAGTATTTT	CASTGGGTDTQYF
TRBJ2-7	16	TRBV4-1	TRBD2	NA	TGCGCCAGCAGCCAAGAGTCCCCAAGCGGGGGCTACGAGCAGTACTTC	CASSQESPSGGYEQYF
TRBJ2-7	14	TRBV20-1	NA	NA	TGCAGTGCTGGAAACCGGGACCACTCCTACGAGCAGTACTTC	CSAGNRDHSYEQYF
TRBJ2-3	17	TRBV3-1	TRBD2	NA	TGTGCCAGCAGCCGGACTAGCGGGGGCCTAGGTGCAGATACGCAGTATTTT	CASSRTSGGLGADTQYF
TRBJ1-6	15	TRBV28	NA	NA	TGTGCCAGCAGTTTAACGCCAGGATATAATTCACCCCTCCACTTT	CASSLTPGYNSPLHF
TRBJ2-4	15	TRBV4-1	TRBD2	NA	TGCGCCAGCAGCCTCCGACTAGCGGGAGACAGCATTCAGTACTTC	CASSLRLAGDSIQYF
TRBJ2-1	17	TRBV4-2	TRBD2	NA	TGTGCCAGCAGCCCCGGGCGGGGGGGCCTTTTGAACAATGAGCAGTTCTTC	CASSPGRGGLLNNEQFF
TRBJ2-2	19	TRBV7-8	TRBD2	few	TGTGCCAGCAGCCCTCGGTCGAGGACTAGCGGGAGATTGCCCGGGGAGCTGTTTTTT	CASSPRSRTSGRLPGELFF
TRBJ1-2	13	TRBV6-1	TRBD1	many	TGTGCCAGCACCGGGGACAGCAACTATGGCTACACCTTC	CASTGDSNYGYTF
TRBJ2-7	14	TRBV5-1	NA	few	TGCGCCAGCAGCTTGGTGGGGGAAGGTTACGAGCAGTACTTC	CASSLVGEGYEQYF
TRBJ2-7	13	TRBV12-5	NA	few	TGTGCTAGTGGCCAGGGGCCTTCCTACGAGCAGTACTTC	CASGQGPSYEQYF
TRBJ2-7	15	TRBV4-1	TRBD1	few	TGCGCCAGCAGCGTTCGGGACAGGGTGGCAATCGAGCAGTACTTC	CASSVRDRVAIEQYF
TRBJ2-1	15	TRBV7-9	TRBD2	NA	TGTGCCAGCCGAAACATAACGGGACTACACAATGAGCAGTTCTTC	CASRNITGLHNEQFF
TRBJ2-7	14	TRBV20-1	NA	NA	TGCAGTGCTAGAGATTATATCTCCGGGGACGAGCAGTACTTC	CSARDYISGDEQYF
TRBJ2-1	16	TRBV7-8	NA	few	TGTGCCAGCACCCATCCCCCTAGCAACTCCTACAATGAGCAGTTCTTC	CASTHPPSNSYNEQFF
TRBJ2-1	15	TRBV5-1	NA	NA	TGCGCCAGCAGCTTGGGTGAGGGGATGAGTAATGAGCAGTTCTTC	CASSLGEGMSNEQFF
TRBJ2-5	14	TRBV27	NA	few	TGTGCCAGCAGTTTATTTGAGGGTGAAGAGACCCAGTACTTC	CASSLFEGEETQYF
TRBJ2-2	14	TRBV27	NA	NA	TGTGCCAGCACCCTGGGAGGATCCACCGGGGAGCTGTTTTTT	CASTLGGSTGELFF
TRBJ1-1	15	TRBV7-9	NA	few	TGTGCCAGCAGCGGTGGGGGCGGAAAGAACACTGAAGCTTTCTTT	CASSGGGGKNTEAFF
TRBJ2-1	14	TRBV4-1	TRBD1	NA	TGCGCCAGCAGCTCAACAGGGGCTGACAATGAGCAGTTCTTC	CASSSTGADNEQFF
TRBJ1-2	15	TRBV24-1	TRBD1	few	TGTGCCACCAGTGATTCGACAGGGTGGTGGTATGGCTACACCTTC	CATSDSTGWWYGYTF
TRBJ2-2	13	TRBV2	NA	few	TGTGCCAGCTTTCCAGGGAACACCGGGGAGCTGTTTTTT	CASFPGNTGELFF
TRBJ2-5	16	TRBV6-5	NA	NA	TGTGCCAGCAGTTACCTCCTAGCTGGTTCGCAAGAGACCCAGTACTTC	CASSYLLAGSQETQYF
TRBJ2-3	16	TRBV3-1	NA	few	TGTGCCAGCAGCCTTTACTTGGAGAGAACGACAGATACGCAGTATTTT	CASSLYLERTTDTQYF
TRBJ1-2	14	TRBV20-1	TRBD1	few	TGCAGTGCTAGAATACTCCGGGACAGCTATGGCTACACCTTC	CSARILRDSYGYTF
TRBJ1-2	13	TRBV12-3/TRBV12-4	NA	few	TGTGCCAGCAGTTTGAGTGGCAGGGACGGCTACACCTTC	CASSLSGRDGYTF
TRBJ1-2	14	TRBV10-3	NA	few	TGTGCCATCAGTGAGTCGAAGCCTACATATGGCTACACCTTC	CAISESKPTYGYTF
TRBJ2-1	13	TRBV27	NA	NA	TGTGCCAGCAGTTTAGGCCCAGCGGGTGAGCAGTTCTTC	CASSLGPAGEQFF
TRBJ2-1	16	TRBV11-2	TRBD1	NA	TGTGCCAGCAGCTCCTCCTACCGGGACAGCTACAATGAGCAGTTCTTC	CASSSSYRDSYNEQFF
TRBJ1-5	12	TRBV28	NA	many	TGTGCCAGCAGTTTAGTCTCTCAGCCCCAGCATTTT	CASSLVSQPQHF
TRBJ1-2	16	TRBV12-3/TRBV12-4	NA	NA	TGTGCCAGCAGTCCTGAGGGCAGGGTGTTTGACTATGGCTACACCTTC	CASSPEGRVFDYGYTF